The clone carrying this T cell receptor beta chain has just a few counts. This entry belongs to a study of T cells in Graves' hyperthyroidism and ophthalmopathy. The investigators amplified TCR beta CDR3 regions from RNA transcripts. When the TCR CDR3 underwent first-round RT-PCR, the HTBI primer set was used. TCRdb reanalysed the multiplex PCR reads using MiXCR and keeps one entry per CDR3 protein. The table includes approximately 400,000 distinct CDR3 sequences, roughly 19% detected once. This CDR3 has 13 amino acids. Germline V gene sequence: CDR1 MGHRA, CDR2 YSYEKL. V was cut by 3 bases and J by 0 bases, with 3 bases left in between.

The TCR sequence derives from a woman under 30 with Graves' hyperthyroidism. The sequenced sample was blood. The chain carries TRBV4-1 and TRBJ1-5; D unclear. The CDR3 sequence: CASSQVSNQPQHF. The CDR3 region has the DNA TGCGCCAGCAGCCAGGTTAGCAATCAGCCCCAGCATTTT.